This T cell receptor beta chain was recorded in a study of blood T cell repertoires in COVID-19. Per germline, CDR1 MNHEY and CDR2 SVGAGI. The length of the CDR3 is 15 residues. The J segment lost 0 bases and the V segment lost 6 bases, leaving 4 bases of the junction unmatched. Sequenced by immunoSEQ multiplex PCR; TCRdb stores in-frame clones only, minus some. The sample lists 75,000 to 100,000 clones; over 75% were seen once. This receptor was identified in a human donor in a cohort sampled during active COVID-19. This sequence joins TRBV6-5 and TRBJ1-3; 8 bases fit TRBD1. The sequencing input was peripheral blood. CDR3 sequence: CASSRQGSSGNTIYF. CDR3 bases: TGTGCCAGCAGCCGACAGGGGAGCTCTGGAAACACCATATATTTT.